This T cell receptor beta chain was identified during a study of vaccination effects on CD4 cells after COVID-19. Sequencing used immunoSEQ multiplex PCR; TCRdb keeps in-frame clones, though not all of them. The data show about 41,000 clones, with 70% to 85% seen just once and approximately 2.9% held by the top ten. Before sequencing took place, the ViraFEST assay used viral peptide pools to expand antigen-specific CD4+ T cells. CD4+ T cells were isolated after around 9 days of culture. Absence of prior SARS-CoV-2 infection characterized the vaccine recipients, who showed negative nucleocapsid antibodies. Each culture well received over 1.5 million PBMC. These cells were then cultured in IMDM with 10 IU/ml IL-2 and around 9.6 ug/ml peptides. In germline, CDR1 is SGHTA, CDR2 FQGNSA. The CDR3 totals 17 residues. V lost 2 bases to trimming and J lost 0 bases, with 13 bases between them. In its sample, this clone was seen a few times. The antigen is undetermined.

This TCR was sampled from a human donor who received a COVID-19 vaccine. The input for sequencing was CD4+ T cells from PBMCs cultured with HCoV-NL63 spike peptides, taken before COVID-19 vaccination. The chain combines TRBV7-2 with TRBJ2-2; D might be TRBD2 (7 bases). The CDR3, as DNA: TGTGCCAGCAGCTTAACTCGGGGGGCCACGAACACCGGGGAGCTGTTTTTT. Amino acids: CASSLTRGATNTGELFF.